This T cell receptor beta chain was obtained from a study of T cell clonotyping in hematopoietic cell transplantation. Sequenced by immunoSEQ multiplex PCR; TCRdb stores in-frame clones only, minus some. The table records approximately 44,000 clones, around 85% of them present only once. Time point reported: recipient sample about 28 days before transplant, after cytoreduction. This TCR was sampled from a man aged 55 to 70 with acute myeloid leukemia. Some clones in this sample may be carry-over from other donors' samples. The sample here was peripheral blood mononuclear cells, taken before stem cell transplant.

The CDR3: CSVVRGLAKNIQYF. The DNA of the CDR3 is TGCAGCGTCGTCCGGGGGTTAGCCAAAAACATTCAGTACTTC. The rearrangement links TRBV29-1 to TRBJ2-4, with a possible D match to TRBD2 (6 bases). The CDR3 covers 14 residues. Trimming removed 6 bases at V and 0 bases at J, with 12 bases between. Germline CDR1 and CDR2: SQVTM and ANQGSEA.